The 14 T cell receptor beta chains listed next were all sequenced from one sample in a study of cytomegalovirus exposure and HLA in healthy donors. PCR amplification relied on 60 Vbeta primers (plus 13 Jbeta primers). Profiled with immunoSEQ multiplex PCR; TCRdb holds only in-frame clones, not every one. The table shows roughly 86,000 clones, with roughly 60% occurring only once. The source material was PBMCs. These receptors were taken from a woman in her forties or fifties in good health and CMV-seropositive.

The gene calls are TRBV6-1 and TRBJ2-5, with D maybe TRBD2 (5 bases). CDR1 MNHNS and CDR2 SASEGT come from the germline V gene. V was shortened by 2 bases and J by 5 bases, with 15 bases between the two germline ends. This CDR3 spans 15 amino acids. This CDR3 reads CASSESGPLGETQYF. In DNA, the CDR3 is TGTGCCAGCAGTGAAAGCGGACCTCTGGGGGAGACCCAGTACTTC.

The rearrangement joins TRBV5-1 to TRBJ2-1, with a weak D call TRBD2 (6 bases). CDR3 size: 14 residues. Trimming stripped 2 bases from V and 6 bases from J, with 12 bases between. Germline assignment: CDR1 SGHRS and CDR2 YFSETQ. The CDR3, as DNA: TGCGCCAGCAGCTTAGGGACTCTTTTCAATGAGCAGTTCTTC. Its translation is CASSLGTLFNEQFF.

The chain has TRBV28 and TRBJ1-5; 9 bases map to TRBD1. V lost 6 bases, J lost 6 bases, and 6 bases stayed unmatched. Germline CDR1 MDHEN, CDR2 SYDVKM. The CDR3 loop spans 14 amino acids. CDR3 amino acids: CASSGQGISQPQHF. The DNA for the CDR3 is TGTGCCAGCAGCGGACAGGGGATATCTCAGCCCCAGCATTTT.

This clone showed up just once. This sequence joins TRBV28 and TRBJ1-2; 8 bases match TRBD1. Germline loops: CDR1 MDHEN, CDR2 SYDVKM. Trimming cost V 6 bases and J 6 bases; bases outside gene matches: 12. CDR3 size: 15 residues. This CDR3 reads CASSPRGRGLNGYTF. CDR3 coding DNA: TGTGCCAGCAGCCCTCGGGGCAGGGGGCTGAATGGCTACACCTTC.

The V call is TRBV19, the J call TRBJ1-4; D is uncertain. Between the trimmed V and J ends, which lost 1 base and 12 bases, there was a span of 12 bases. This CDR3 is 13 amino acids long. The germline gives CDR1 LNHDA, CDR2 SQIVND (reference sequence). CDR3 residues: CASSIVGPGELFF. In DNA, the CDR3 is TGTGCCAGTAGTATAGTAGGTCCCGGGGAACTGTTTTTT.

The CDR3 region is CASNMGQTYQPQHF. As DNA, the CDR3 is TGTGCCAGTAACATGGGACAGACGTATCAGCCCCAGCATTTT. The chain is built from TRBV19 and TRBJ1-5, with 7 bases fitting TRBD1. Germline lookup yields CDR1 LNHDA and CDR2 SQIVND (reference sequence). Losses at the gene ends were 7 bases for V and 5 bases for J; bases not matched to a gene: 8. This CDR3 region has 14 residues.

CDR3 in amino acids: CASSSRTGVGDTQYF. In DNA form, the CDR3 reads TGCGCCAGCAGCTCGAGGACAGGGGTGGGAGATACGCAGTATTTT. The chain joins TRBV5-1 to TRBJ2-3, with TRBD1 matching 9 bases. The CDR3 extends over 15 amino acids. Germline assignment: CDR1 SGHRS and CDR2 YFSETQ. The trim removed 3 bases at V and 5 bases at J, leaving 7 bases unmatched.

In this sample, this clone turned up a few times. The chain employs TRBV30 and TRBJ2-3; 7 bases fit TRBD1. Per germline, CDR1 GTSNPN and CDR2 SVGIG (reference sequence). V was pared by 2 bases and J by 10 bases, with 6 bases of the junction left unmatched. The CDR3 loop spans 12 amino acids. The CDR3 DNA follows: TGTGCCTGGAGTTCGGACAGGCTGTCGCAGTATTTT. This sequence encodes CAWSSDRLSQYF.

This clone came up a few times. This sequence joins TRBV7-8 and TRBJ1-4; the D gene is possibly TRBD1 (6 bases). Per germline, CDR1 SGHVS and CDR2 FQNEAQ. The length of the CDR3 is 14 residues. The V end was cut by 2 bases, the J end by 8 bases, with 12 bases between. For the CDR3, the DNA is TGTGCCAGCAGCTTAAGGGGGGGACGGGAAAAACTGTTTTTT. Translation gives CASSLRGGREKLFF.

This clone was observed a handful of times. This chain uses TRBV5-1 with TRBJ2-2; 7 positions agree with TRBD1. From germline, CDR1 is SGHRS and CDR2 YFSETQ. This CDR3 has 13 amino acids. V gave up 3 bases and J gave up 7 bases; unmatched junction bases: 3. CDR3 protein: CASSSGQVGELFF. In nucleotides, the CDR3 is TGCGCCAGCAGCTCCGGACAGGTCGGGGAGCTGTTTTTT.

J is TRBJ1-3 and V is TRBV4-2, with 7 bases fitting TRBD1. CDR3 size: 18 residues. V shed 0 bases and J 0 bases; nucleotides not matched to a gene: 8. Germline loops: CDR1 LGHNA, CDR2 YNFKEQ. The DNA of the CDR3 is TGTGCCAGCAGCCAAGATAGAGGGGGCGCTATCTCTGGAAACACCATATATTTT. This translates into CASSQDRGGAISGNTIYF.

V is TRBV28 and J is TRBJ1-1, with D tentatively TRBD1 (5 bases). V was trimmed by 2 bases and J by 0 bases, leaving 16 bases between them. Germline assignment: CDR1 MDHEN and CDR2 SYDVKM. The CDR3 is made up of 17 amino acids. CDR3 residues: CASSLPPSTELNTEAFF. The CDR3 DNA sequence: TGTGCCAGCAGTTTACCCCCCTCGACAGAGCTGAACACTGAAGCTTTCTTT.

The V call is TRBV28, the J call TRBJ2-5; 9 positions match TRBD1. The CDR3 extends over 17 amino acids. The V gene's germline CDR1 is MDHEN and CDR2 SYDVKM. Losses at the gene ends were 5 bases for V and 0 bases for J; bases not matched to a gene: 10. The CDR3, as DNA: TGTGCCAGCAGTGATACCGGGACAGGGATTTACCAAGAGACCCAGTACTTC. The encoded protein is CASSDTGTGIYQETQYF.

The genes are TRBV7-8 and TRBJ2-7; 9 nucleotides align to TRBD2. With V trimmed by 4 bases and J by 7 bases, 8 bases remained unmatched. Germline CDR1 and CDR2: SGHVS and FQNEAQ. The CDR3 length is 14 residues. The CDR3 DNA sequence: TGTGCCAGCAGCTCTGGCGGGGGGGAAGGGGAGCAGTACTTC. Translated: CASSSGGGEGEQYF.